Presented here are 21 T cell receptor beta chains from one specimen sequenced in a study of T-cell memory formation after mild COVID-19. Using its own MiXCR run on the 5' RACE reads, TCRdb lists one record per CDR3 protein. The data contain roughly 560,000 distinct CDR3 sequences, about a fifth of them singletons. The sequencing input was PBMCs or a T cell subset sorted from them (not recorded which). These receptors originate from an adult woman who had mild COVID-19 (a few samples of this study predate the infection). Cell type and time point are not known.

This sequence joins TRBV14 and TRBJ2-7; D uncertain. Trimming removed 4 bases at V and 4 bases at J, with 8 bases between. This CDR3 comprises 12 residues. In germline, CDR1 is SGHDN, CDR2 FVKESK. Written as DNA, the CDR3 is TGTGCCAGCAGCCGCTCGTGGTACGAGCAGTACTTC. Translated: CASSRSWYEQYF.

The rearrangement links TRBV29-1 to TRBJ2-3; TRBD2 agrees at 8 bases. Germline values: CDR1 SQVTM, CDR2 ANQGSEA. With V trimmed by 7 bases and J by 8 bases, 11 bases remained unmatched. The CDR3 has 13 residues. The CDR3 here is CSGGPAGGSTQYF. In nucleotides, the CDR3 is TGCAGCGGTGGACCCGCGGGGGGCAGTACGCAGTATTTT.

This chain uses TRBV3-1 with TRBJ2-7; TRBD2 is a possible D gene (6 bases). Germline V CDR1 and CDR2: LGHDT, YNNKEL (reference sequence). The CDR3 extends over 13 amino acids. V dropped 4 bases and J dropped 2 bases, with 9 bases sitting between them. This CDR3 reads CASSRDLAYEQYF. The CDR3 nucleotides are TGTGCCAGCAGCCGGGACTTAGCCTACGAGCAGTACTTC.

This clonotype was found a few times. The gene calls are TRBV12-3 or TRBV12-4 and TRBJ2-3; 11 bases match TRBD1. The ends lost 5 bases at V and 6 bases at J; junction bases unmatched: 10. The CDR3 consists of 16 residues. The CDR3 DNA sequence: TGTGCCAGCAGTCCATGGACAGGGGGCGTCGTGGATACGCAGTATTTT. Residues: CASSPWTGGVVDTQYF.

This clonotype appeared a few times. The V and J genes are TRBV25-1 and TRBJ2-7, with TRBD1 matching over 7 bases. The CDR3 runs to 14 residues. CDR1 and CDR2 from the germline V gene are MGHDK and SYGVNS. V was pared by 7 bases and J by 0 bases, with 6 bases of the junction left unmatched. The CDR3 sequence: CASIQSGGSYEQYF. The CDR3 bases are TGTGCCAGCATACAATCAGGGGGCTCCTACGAGCAGTACTTC.

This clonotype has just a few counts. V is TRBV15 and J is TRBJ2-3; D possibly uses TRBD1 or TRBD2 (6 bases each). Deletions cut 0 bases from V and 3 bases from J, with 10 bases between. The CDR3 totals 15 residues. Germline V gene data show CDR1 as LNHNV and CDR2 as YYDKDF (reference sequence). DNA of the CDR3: TGTGCCACCAGCAGAGATCGGGGGCGGACAGATACGCAGTATTTT. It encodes CATSRDRGRTDTQYF. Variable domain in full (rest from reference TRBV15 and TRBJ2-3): DAMVIQNPRYQVTQFGKPVTLSCSQTLNHNVMYWYQQKSSQAPKLLFHYYDKDFNNEADTPDNFQSRRPNTSFCFLDIRSPGLGDTAMYLCATSRDRGRTDTQYFGPGTRLTVL.

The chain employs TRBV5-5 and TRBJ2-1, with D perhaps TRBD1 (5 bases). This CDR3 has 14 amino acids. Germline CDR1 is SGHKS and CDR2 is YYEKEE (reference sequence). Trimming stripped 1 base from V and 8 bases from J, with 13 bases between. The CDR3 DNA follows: TGTGCCAGCAGCTTGAATCGCAGGGTCTATGAGCAGTTCTTC. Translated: CASSLNRRVYEQFF. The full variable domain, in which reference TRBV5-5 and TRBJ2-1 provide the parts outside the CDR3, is DAGVTQSPTHLIKTRGQQVTLRCSPISGHKSVSWYQQVLGQGPQFIFQYYEKEERGRGNFPDRFSARQFPNYSSELNVNALLLGDSALYLCASSLNRRVYEQFFGPGTRLTVL.

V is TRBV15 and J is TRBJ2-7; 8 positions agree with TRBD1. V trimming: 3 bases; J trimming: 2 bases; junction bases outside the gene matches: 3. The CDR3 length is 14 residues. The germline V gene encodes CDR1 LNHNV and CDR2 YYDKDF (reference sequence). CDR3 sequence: CATSSPGQAYEQYF. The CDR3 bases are TGTGCCACCAGCAGCCCGGGACAGGCCTACGAGCAGTACTTC.

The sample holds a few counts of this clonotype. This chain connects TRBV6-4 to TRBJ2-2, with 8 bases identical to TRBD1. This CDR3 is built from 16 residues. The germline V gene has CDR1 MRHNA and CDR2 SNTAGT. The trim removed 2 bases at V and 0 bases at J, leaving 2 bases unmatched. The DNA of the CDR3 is TGTGCCAGCAGTGACCGGACAGGGACGAACACCGGGGAGCTGTTTTTT. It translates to CASSDRTGTNTGELFF.

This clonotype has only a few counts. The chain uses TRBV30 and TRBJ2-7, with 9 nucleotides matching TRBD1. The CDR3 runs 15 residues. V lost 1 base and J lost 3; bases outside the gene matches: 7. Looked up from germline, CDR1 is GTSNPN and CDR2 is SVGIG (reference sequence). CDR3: CAWSGGTGLLYEQYF. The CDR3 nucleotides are TGTGCCTGGAGTGGTGGGACAGGGCTTCTCTACGAGCAGTACTTC. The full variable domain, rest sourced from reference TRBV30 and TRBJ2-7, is SQTIHQWPATLVQPVGSPLSLECTVEGTSNPNLYWYRQAAGRGLQLLFYSVGIGQISSEVPQNLSASRPQDRQFILSSKKLLLSDSGFYLCAWSGGTGLLYEQYFGPGTRLTVT.

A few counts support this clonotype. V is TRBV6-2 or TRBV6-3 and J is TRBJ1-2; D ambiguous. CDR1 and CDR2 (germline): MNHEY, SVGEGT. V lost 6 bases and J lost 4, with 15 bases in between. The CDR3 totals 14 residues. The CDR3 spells CASRKVPGSYGYTF. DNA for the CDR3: TGTGCCAGCAGGAAGGTACCAGGATCCTATGGCTACACCTTC.

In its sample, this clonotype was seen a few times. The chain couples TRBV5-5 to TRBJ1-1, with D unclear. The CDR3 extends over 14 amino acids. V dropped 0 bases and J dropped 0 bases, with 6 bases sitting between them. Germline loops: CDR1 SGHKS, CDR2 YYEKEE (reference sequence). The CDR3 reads CASSLVVVNTEAFF. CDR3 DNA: TGTGCCAGCAGCTTGGTGGTCGTGAACACTGAAGCTTTCTTT.

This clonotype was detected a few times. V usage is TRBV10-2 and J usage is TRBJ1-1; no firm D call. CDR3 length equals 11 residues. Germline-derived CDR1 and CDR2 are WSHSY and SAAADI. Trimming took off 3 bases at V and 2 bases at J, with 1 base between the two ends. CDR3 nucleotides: TGCGCCAGCAGTGATAACACTGAAGCTTTCTTT. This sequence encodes CASSDNTEAFF.

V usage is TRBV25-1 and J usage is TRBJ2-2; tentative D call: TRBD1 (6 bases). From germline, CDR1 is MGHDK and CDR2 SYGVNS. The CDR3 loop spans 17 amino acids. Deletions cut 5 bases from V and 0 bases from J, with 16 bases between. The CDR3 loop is CASSQSLGQTNTGELFF. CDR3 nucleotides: TGTGCCAGCAGTCAAAGTCTAGGACAGACGAACACCGGGGAGCTGTTTTTT.

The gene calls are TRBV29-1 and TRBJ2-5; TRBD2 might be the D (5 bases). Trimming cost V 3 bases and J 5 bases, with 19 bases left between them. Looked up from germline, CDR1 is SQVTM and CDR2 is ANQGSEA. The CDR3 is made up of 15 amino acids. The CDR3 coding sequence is TGCAGCGTTGACCCCTATCTGTCCGGAGGCGAGACCCAGTACTTC. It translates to CSVDPYLSGGETQYF.

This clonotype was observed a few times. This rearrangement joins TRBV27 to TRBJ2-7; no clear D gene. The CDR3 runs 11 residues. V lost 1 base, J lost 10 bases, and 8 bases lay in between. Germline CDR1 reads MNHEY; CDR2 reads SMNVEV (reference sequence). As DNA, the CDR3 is TGTGCCAGCAGTTTATATTACCCTCAGTACTTC. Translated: CASSLYYPQYF.

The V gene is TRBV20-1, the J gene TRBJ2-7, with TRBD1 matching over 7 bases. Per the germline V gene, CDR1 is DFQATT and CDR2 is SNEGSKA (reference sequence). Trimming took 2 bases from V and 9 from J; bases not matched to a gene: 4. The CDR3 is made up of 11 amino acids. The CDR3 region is CSARTGVPQYF. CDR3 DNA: TGCAGTGCTAGAACAGGGGTCCCGCAGTACTTC.

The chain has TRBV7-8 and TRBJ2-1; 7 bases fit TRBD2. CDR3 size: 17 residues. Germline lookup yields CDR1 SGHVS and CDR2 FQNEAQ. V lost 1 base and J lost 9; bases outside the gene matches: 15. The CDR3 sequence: CASSLVAGHSLGSEQFF. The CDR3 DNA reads TGTGCCAGCAGCTTAGTAGCGGGCCATTCCTTGGGTTCTGAGCAGTTCTTC.

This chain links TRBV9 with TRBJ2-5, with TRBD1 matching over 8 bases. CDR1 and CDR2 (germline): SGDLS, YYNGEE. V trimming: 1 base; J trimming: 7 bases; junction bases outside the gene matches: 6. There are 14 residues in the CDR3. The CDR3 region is CASSVQGALGTQYF. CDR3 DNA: TGTGCCAGCAGCGTACAGGGGGCGCTGGGGACCCAGTACTTC.

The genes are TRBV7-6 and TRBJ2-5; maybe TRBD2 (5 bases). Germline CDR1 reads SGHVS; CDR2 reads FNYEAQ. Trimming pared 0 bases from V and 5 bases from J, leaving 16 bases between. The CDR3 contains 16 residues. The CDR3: CASSLAAGRRGETQYF. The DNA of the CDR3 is TGTGCCAGCAGCTTAGCTGCAGGACGAAGAGGGGAGACCCAGTACTTC.

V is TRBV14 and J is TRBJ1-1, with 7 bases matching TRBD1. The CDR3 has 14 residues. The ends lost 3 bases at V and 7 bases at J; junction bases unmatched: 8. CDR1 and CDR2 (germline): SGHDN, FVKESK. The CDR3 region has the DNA TGTGCCAGCAGCCAGAGGACAGGAAGCATTGAAGCTTTCTTT. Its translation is CASSQRTGSIEAFF.